These 11 T cell receptor beta chains share one sample of origin, sequenced in a study of blood T cell repertoires in COVID-19 (dated by TCRdb to 2019 to 2021). Receptor libraries were prepared by the immunoSEQ multiplex PCR assay. Held by TCRdb, this immuneACCESS table contains in-frame sequences only and omits some clones. Under half of the omission traces to an unresolved V gene where checked; the cause of the rest is unknown. This sample gives under 500,000 clones in total; about 89% of them show up just once. About 4.5% of the sample is held by the ten biggest clonotypes. The sample taken for sequencing was peripheral blood. These receptors came from a woman in her thirties with acute or convalescent COVID-19.

The chain has TRBV7-9 and TRBJ2-1; TRBD1 agrees at 10 bases. With 4 bases clipped from V and 9 bases from J, the junction kept 9 bases outside the gene matches. The CDR3 consists of 15 residues. The V gene's germline CDR1 is SEHNR and CDR2 FQNEAQ (reference sequence). For the CDR3, the DNA is TGTGCCAGCAGCTCCTGGGACAGGGGAAGGGCTGAGCAGTTCTTC. Translated, it gives CASSSWDRGRAEQFF.

V usage is TRBV27 and J usage is TRBJ2-7; TRBD2 is a possible D gene (6 bases). Per the germline V gene, CDR1 is MNHEY and CDR2 is SMNVEV (reference sequence). This CDR3 contains 13 residues. Trimming pared 8 bases from V and 3 bases from J, leaving 14 bases between. CDR3 in amino acids: CASAGEEFYEQYF. In DNA, the CDR3 is TGTGCCAGCGCTGGGGAGGAGTTCTACGAGCAGTACTTC.

The J gene is TRBJ2-6, the V gene TRBV15; the D is unclear. Trimming took 3 bases from V and 4 from J, leaving 7 bases between them. Germline V gene lookup returns CDR1 LNHNV and CDR2 YYDKDF (reference sequence). CDR3 size: 14 residues. CDR3: CATSSVFGANVLTF. The CDR3 nucleotides are TGTGCCACCAGCAGCGTTTTCGGGGCCAACGTCCTGACTTTC.

The V gene is TRBV29-1, the J gene TRBJ1-2, with 7 bases identical to TRBD1. V was clipped by 7 bases and J by 1 base; unmatched bases: 6. This CDR3 comprises 13 residues. Germline CDR1 reads SQVTM; CDR2 reads ANQGSEA. CDR3 sequence reads: CSARDSFNYGYTF. The CDR3 coding sequence is TGCAGCGCGCGGGACAGCTTTAACTATGGCTACACCTTC.

The chain employs TRBV3-1 (or the pseudogene TRBV3-2) and TRBJ1-6; D is perhaps TRBD1 (6 bases). Germline V lookup: CDR1 LGHDT, CDR2 YNNKEL (reference sequence). The CDR3 sequence is 17 residues long. The V gene lost 0 bases and the J gene lost 7 bases, with 16 bases spanning the gap. CDR3 DNA sequence: TGTGCCAGCAGCCAAGATCCGACAGGCCACCGGAATTCACCCCTCCACTTT. This sequence encodes CASSQDPTGHRNSPLHF.

The chain uses TRBV29-1 and TRBJ1-1; D perhaps matches TRBD1 (5 bases). CDR3 size: 13 residues. Germline values: CDR1 SQVTM, CDR2 ANQGSEA. Trimming left V 5 bases short and J 3 bases short, with 13 bases between. CDR3 nucleotide sequence: TGCAGCGTTCGGGCCGGGGGGGACACTGAAGCTTTCTTT. As protein: CSVRAGGDTEAFF.

The chain has TRBV10-3 and TRBJ2-7; TRBD2 agrees at 7 bases. The CDR3 totals 15 residues. Germline V gene lookup returns CDR1 ENHRY and CDR2 SYGVKD. V lost 3 bases, J lost 4 bases, and 9 bases stayed unmatched. The CDR3, as DNA: TGTGCCATCAGTGATTCTGCGGGGGTCCGATACGAGCAGTACTTC. It is translated as CAISDSAGVRYEQYF.

The rearrangement uses TRBV19 and TRBJ2-7; 7 bases map to TRBD1. This CDR3 has 15 amino acids. Germline V gene sequence: CDR1 LNHDA, CDR2 SQIVND (reference sequence). J lost 4 bases, V lost 6 bases, and 12 bases had no gene match. CDR3 residues: CASSHSRQGLYEQYF. The CDR3 nucleotides are TGTGCCAGTAGCCACAGTAGACAGGGCTTGTACGAGCAGTACTTC.

This clone was seen only a few times. In the same sample, other DNA sequences code for this CDR3. This chain joins TRBV18 and TRBJ1-6, with 7 bases matching TRBD1. The V gene's germline CDR1 is KGHSH and CDR2 LQKENI. The V gene end was trimmed by 2 bases and the J gene end by 7 bases; junction bases not matched to a gene: 5. The CDR3 is made up of 15 amino acids. The CDR3 sequence is CASSPDRVRNSPLHF. Here the CDR3 DNA reads TGTGCCAGCTCACCAGACAGGGTGAGAAATTCACCCCTCCACTTT.

The rearrangement uses TRBV28 and TRBJ1-6, with 7 bases aligning to TRBD1. The V gene end was trimmed by 5 bases and the J gene end by 10 bases; junction bases not matched to a gene: 5. This CDR3 region has 13 residues. CDR1 MDHEN and CDR2 SYDVKM come from the germline V gene. CDR3 in DNA: TGTGCCAGCAGTGACTTACAGGGGTCACCCCTCCACTTT. Protein: CASSDLQGSPLHF.

This clone was counted a few times. The chain carries TRBV27 and TRBJ1-6; 7 nucleotides align to TRBD1. The CDR3 has 16 residues. After removal of 5 bases from V and 9 bases from J, the junction contained 13 bases not matched to a gene. Germline V gives CDR1 MNHEY, CDR2 SMNVEV (reference sequence). CDR3 amino acids: CASSLLKTGLSSPLHF. The CDR3 bases are TGTGCCAGCAGTCTCCTCAAGACAGGGCTAAGTTCACCCCTCCACTTT.